This T cell receptor beta chain was identified in a study of blood T cells in healthy people across ages. Overall study results and limits: With age, beta diversity per million T cells declined roughly linearly, significantly by over 35. Versus aged donors, long-lived donors had higher diversity and more naive CD4+ cells.

V lost 3 bases to trimming and J lost 3 bases, with 14 bases between them. The germline gives CDR1 DFQATT, CDR2 SNEGSKA (reference sequence). The CDR3 spans 14 residues. A second PCR of 7 to 11 cycles used a sample-barcoded 5' primer and a J-beta primer mix. TCRdb called the 5' RACE reads again in MiXCR, with one record for every CDR3 protein. Among under 850,000 distinct CDR3 sequences listed, roughly 34% were seen once. This clonotype was recorded many times. Its antigen is unidentified. The specimen was blood. The chain recombines TRBV20-1 with TRBJ2-5, with a possible D match to TRBD2 (6 bases). This sequence originates from a man between 18 and 29 years old in good health. CDR3 amino acids: CSARIGGGKETQYF. CDR3 bases: TGCAGTGCTAGGATCGGGGGAGGCAAAGAGACCCAGTACTTC.